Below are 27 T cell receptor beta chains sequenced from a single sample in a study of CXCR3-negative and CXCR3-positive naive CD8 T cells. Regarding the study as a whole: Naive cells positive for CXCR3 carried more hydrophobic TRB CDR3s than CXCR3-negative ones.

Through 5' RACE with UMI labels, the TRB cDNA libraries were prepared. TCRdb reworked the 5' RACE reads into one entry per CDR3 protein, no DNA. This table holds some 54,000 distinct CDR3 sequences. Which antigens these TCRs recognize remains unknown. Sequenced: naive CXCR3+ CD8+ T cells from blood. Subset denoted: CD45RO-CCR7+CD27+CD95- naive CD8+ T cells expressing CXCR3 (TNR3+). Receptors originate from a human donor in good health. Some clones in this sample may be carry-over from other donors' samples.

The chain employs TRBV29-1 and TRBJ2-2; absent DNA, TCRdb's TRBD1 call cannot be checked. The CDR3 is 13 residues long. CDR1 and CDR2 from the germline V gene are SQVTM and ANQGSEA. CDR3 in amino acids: CSAPRQYTGELFF.

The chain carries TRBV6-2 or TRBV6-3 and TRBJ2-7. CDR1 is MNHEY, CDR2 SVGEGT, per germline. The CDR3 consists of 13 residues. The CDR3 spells CASSTRSSYEQYF.

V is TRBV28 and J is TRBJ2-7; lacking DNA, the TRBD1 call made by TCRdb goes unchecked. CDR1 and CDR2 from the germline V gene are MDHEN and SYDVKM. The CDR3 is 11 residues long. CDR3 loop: CAAAQSYEQYF.

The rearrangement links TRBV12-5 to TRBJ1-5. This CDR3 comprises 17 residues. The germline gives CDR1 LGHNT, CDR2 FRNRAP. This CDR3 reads CASGLGVLADGNQPQHF. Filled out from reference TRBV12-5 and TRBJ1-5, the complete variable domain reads DARVTQTPRHKVTEMGQEVTMRCQPILGHNTVFWYRQTMMQGLELLAYFRNRAPLDDSGMPKDRFSAEMPDATLATLKIQPSEPRDSAVYFCASGLGVLADGNQPQHFGDGTRLSIL.

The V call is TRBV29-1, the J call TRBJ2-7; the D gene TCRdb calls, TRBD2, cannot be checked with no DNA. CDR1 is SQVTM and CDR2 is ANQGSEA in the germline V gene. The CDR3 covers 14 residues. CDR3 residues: CSVEPGLGPGGQYF.

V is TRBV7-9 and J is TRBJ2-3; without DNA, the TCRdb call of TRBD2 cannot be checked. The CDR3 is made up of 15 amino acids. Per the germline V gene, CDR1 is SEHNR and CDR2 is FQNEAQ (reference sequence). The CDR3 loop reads CASSASLAGTDTQYF.

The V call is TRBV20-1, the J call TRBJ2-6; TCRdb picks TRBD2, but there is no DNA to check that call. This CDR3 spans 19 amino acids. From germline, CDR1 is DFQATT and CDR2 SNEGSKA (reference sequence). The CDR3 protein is CSARGLLGKDRSGANVLAF.

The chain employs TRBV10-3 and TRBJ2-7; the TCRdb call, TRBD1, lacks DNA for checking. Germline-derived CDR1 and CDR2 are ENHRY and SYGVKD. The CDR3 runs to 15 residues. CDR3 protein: CAISESSGRAYEQYF.

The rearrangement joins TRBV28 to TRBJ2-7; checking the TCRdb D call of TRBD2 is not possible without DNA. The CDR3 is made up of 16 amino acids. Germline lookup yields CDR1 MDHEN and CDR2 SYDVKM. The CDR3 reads CASSLGVKGEAGEQYF.

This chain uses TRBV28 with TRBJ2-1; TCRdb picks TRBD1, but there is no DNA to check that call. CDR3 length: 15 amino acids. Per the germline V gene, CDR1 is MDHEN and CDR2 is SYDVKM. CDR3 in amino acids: CASSAPGQGYNEQFF.

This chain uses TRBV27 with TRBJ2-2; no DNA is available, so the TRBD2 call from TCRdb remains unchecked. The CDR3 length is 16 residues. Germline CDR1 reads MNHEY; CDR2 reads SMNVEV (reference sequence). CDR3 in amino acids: CASSPPEAGSTGELFF.

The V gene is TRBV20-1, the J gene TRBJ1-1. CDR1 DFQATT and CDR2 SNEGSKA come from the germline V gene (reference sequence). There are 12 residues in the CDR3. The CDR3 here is CSAREKGYEAFF.

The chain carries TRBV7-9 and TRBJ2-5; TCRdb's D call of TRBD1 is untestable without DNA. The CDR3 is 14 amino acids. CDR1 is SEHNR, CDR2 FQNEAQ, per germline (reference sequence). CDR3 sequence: CASRPQGVQETQYF.

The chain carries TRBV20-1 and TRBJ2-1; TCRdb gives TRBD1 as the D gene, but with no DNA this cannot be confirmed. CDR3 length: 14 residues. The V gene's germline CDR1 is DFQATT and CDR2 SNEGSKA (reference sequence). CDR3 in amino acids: CSARIGRGLNEQFF.

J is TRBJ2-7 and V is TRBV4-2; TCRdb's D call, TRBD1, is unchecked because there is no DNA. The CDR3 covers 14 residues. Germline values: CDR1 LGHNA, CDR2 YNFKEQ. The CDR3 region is CASSQAGQTHEQYF.

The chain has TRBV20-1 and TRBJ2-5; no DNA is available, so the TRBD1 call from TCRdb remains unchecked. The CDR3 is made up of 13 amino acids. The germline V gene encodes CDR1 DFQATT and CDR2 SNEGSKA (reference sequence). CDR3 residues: CSARDMQEETQYF.

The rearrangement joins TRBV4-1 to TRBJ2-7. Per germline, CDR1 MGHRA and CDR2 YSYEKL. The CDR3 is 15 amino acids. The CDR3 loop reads CASSQDPGRSYEQYF.

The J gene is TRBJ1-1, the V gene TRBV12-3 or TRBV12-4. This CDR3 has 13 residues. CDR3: CASSPGLCTEAFF.

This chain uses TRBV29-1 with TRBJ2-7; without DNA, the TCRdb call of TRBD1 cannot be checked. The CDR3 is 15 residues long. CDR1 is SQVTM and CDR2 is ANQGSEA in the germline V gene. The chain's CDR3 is CSVDLRDRESYEQYF.

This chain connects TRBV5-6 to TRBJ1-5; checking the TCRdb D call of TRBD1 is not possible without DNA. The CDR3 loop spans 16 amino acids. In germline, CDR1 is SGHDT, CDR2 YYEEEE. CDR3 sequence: CASSFQNRDINQPQHF.

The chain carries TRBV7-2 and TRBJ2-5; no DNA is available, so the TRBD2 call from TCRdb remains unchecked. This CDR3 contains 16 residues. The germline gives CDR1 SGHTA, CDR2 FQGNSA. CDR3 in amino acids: CASSLVWASEEETQYF.

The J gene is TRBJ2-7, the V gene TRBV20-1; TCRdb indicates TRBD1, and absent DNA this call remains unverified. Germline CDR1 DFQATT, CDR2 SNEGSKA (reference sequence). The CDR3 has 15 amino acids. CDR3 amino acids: CSARASTDLSYEQYF.

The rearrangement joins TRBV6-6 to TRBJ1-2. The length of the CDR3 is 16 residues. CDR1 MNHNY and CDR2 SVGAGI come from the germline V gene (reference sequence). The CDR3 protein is CASSYTPRSNIYGYTF.

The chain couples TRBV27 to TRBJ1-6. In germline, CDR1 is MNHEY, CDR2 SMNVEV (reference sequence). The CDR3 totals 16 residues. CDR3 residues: CASSLSGSAYNSPLHF.

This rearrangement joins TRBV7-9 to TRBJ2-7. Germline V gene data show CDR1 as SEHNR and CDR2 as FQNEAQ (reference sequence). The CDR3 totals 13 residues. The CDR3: CAGEHKASYEQYF.

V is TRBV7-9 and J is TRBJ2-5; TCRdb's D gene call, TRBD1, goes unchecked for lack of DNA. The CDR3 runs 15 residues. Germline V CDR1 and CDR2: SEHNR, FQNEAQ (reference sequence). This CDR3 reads CASTRSGTGQETQYF.

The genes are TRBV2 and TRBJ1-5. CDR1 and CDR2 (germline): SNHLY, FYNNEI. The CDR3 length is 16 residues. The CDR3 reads CASKSSGGVVAQPQHF.